The entry below describes one TCR beta chain. What it binds is not known. This record belongs to a study of T cell responses to AZD1222 COVID-19 vaccine. Study-wide findings and caveats: The donor group comprised mostly white British people and more females; the analysis possibly underestimated clonal diversity.

Repertoires were generated with immunoSEQ multiplex PCR, while TCRdb's copy carries only in-frame clones and drops some. The data hold 75,000 to 95,000 clones, with around 92% observed a single time. The CDR3 extends over 13 amino acids. Trimming shortened V by 1 base and J by 0 bases, and 3 bases separated the two germline ends. CDR1 is LGHDT, CDR2 YNNKEL, per germline (reference sequence). This receptor was identified in an adult in good health. This specimen was peripheral blood, taken on day 0 of MenACWY control vaccination. The rearrangement uses TRBV3-1 (or the pseudogene TRBV3-2) and TRBJ1-2; D is ambiguous. The CDR3 coding sequence is TGTGCCAGCAGCCAAGCCGCTAACTATGGCTACACCTTC. Protein: CASSQAANYGYTF.